These T cell receptor beta chains were read from a single sample in a study of spatial heterogeneity in lung cancer. TCRdb independently ran MiXCR on the 5' RACE reads; one entry per CDR3 protein. The sample lists around 63,000 distinct CDR3 sequences; 8.4% were seen once. Source: PBMCs, taken at surgery. These receptors all come from a female donor with early-stage non-small cell lung cancer. Both conserved end residues are part of each CDR3. D genes are given only for firm matches. Clone size appears in some rows only: once, few, many, or a class for an expanded clone.

J gene: TRBJ2-1; V gene: TRBV20-1; clone size: NA; D gene: TRBD2; CDR3 DNA: TGCAGTGCTAGAACGGGACTAGATTTGAATGAGCAGTTCTTC; CDR3 protein: CSARTGLDLNEQFF
J gene: TRBJ1-6; V gene: TRBV28; clone size: few; D gene: NA; CDR3 DNA: TGTGCCAGCGGGATACTCCATTCACCCCTCCACTTT; CDR3 protein: CASGILHSPLHF
J gene: TRBJ1-1; V gene: TRBV5-1; clone size: NA; D gene: NA; CDR3 DNA: TGCGCCAGCAGCCTGAACTCAGGCACAAGTAACACTGAAGCTTTCTTT; CDR3 protein: CASSLNSGTSNTEAFF
J gene: TRBJ2-1; V gene: TRBV27; clone size: NA; D gene: TRBD2; CDR3 DNA: TGTGCCAGCAGTTCCGGTCCGAAAGCGGGAGCGGGCTACAATGAGCAGTTCTTC; CDR3 protein: CASSSGPKAGAGYNEQFF
J gene: TRBJ2-7; V gene: TRBV28; clone size: NA; D gene: TRBD2; CDR3 DNA: TGTGCCAGCAGTTCTATAGGGACTAGCAGATACTACGAGCAGTACTTC; CDR3 protein: CASSSIGTSRYYEQYF
J gene: TRBJ1-3; V gene: TRBV10-3; clone size: few; D gene: TRBD1; CDR3 DNA: TGTGCCATCAGTACCCCGGGACAGGGAACGGAGAACACCATATATTTT; CDR3 protein: CAISTPGQGTENTIYF
J gene: TRBJ2-7; V gene: TRBV18; clone size: few; D gene: TRBD1; CDR3 DNA: TGTGCCAGCTCACCACGACAGGGTGGGTACGAGCAGTACTTC; CDR3 protein: CASSPRQGGYEQYF
J gene: TRBJ2-3; V gene: TRBV2; clone size: NA; D gene: TRBD1; CDR3 DNA: TGTGCCAGCAGCATCGACAGGGGTGTAACAGATACGCAGTATTTT; CDR3 protein: CASSIDRGVTDTQYF
J gene: TRBJ1-4; V gene: TRBV28; clone size: many; D gene: NA; CDR3 DNA: TGTGCCAGCAGTTTAATGACAGCAACTAATGAAAAACTGTTTTTT; CDR3 protein: CASSLMTATNEKLFF
J gene: TRBJ2-5; V gene: TRBV11-2; clone size: many; D gene: NA; CDR3 DNA: TGTGCCAGCAACCCAGGCTCACCCCAAGAGACCCAGTACTTC; CDR3 protein: CASNPGSPQETQYF
J gene: TRBJ2-3; V gene: TRBV14; clone size: NA; D gene: NA; CDR3 DNA: TGTGCCAGCAGGGGCACAGATACGCAGTATTTT; CDR3 protein: CASRGTDTQYF